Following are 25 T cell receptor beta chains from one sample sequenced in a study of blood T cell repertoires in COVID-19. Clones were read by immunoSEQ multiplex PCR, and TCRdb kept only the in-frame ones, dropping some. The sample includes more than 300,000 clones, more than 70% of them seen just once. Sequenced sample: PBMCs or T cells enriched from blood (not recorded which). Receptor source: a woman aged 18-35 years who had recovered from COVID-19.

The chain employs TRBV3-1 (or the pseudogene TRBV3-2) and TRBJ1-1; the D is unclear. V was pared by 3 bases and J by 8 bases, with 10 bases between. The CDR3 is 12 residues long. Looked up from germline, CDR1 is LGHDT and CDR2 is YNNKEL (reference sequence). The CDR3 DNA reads TGTGCCAGCAGCCAGGTCGACAACGAAGCTTTCTTT. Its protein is CASSQVDNEAFF.

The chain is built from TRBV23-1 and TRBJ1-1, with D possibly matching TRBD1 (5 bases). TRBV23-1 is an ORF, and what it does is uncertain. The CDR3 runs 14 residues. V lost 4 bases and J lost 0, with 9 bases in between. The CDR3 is CASSRRQMNTEAFF. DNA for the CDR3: TGCGCCAGCAGTCGGAGACAGATGAACACTGAAGCTTTCTTT.

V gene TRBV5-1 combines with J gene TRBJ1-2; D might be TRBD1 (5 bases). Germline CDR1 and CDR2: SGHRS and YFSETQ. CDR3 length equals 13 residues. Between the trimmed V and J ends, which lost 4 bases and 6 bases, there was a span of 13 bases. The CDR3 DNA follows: TGCGCCAGCAGCCCCACGTCCAGGGATGGCTACACCTTC. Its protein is CASSPTSRDGYTF.

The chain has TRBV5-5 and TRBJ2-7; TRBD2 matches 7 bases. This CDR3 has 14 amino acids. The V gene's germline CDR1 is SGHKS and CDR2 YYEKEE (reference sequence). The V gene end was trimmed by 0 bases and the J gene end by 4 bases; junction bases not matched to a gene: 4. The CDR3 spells CASSLAGGSYEQYF. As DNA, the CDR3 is TGTGCCAGCAGCTTGGCGGGGGGTTCGTACGAGCAGTACTTC.

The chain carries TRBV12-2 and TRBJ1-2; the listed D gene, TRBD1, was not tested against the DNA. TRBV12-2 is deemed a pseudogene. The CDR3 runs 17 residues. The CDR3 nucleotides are TGTGCAAGTCGCTTAGATGGATCGCAGGGCGCCGGCTATGGCTACACCTTC. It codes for CASRLDGSQGAGYGYTF.

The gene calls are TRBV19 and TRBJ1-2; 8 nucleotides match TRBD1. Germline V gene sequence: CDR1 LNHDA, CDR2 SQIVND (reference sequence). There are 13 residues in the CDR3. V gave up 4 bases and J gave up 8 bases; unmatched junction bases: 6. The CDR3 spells CASSTGGWEGYTF. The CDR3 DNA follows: TGTGCCAGTAGTACAGGGGGCTGGGAAGGCTACACCTTC.

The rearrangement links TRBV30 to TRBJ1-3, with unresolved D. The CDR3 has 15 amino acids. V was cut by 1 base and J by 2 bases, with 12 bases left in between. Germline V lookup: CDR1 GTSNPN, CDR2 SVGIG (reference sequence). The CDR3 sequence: CAWSGAAWAGNTIYF. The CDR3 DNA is TGTGCCTGGAGTGGGGCCGCCTGGGCTGGAAACACCATATATTTT.

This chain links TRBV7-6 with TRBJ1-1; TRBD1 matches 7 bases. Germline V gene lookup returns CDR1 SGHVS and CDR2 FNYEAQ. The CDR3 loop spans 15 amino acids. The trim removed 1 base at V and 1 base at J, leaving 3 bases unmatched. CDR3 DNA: TGTGCCAGCAGCTTAGAAGCAGGGGGGAACACTGAAGCTTTCTTT. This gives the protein CASSLEAGGNTEAFF. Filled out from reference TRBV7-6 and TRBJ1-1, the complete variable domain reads GAGVSQSPRYKVTKRGQDVALRCDPISGHVSLYWYRQALGQGPEFLTYFNYEAQQDKSGLPNDRFSAERPEGSISTLTIQRTEQRDSAMYRCASSLEAGGNTEAFFGQGTRLTVV.

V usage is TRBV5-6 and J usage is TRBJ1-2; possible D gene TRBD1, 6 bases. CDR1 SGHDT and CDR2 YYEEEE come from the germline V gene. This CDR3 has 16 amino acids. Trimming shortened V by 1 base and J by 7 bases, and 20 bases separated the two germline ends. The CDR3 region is CASSLLSGGELGGYTF. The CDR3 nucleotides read TGTGCCAGCAGCTTGTTATCGGGGGGCGAATTAGGTGGCTACACCTTC.

CDR3 DNA sequence: TGTGCCAGCTCCGTCAGGGGGGCTAGGGAAAAACTGTTTTTT. Translation: CASSVRGAREKLFF. The V call is TRBV7-6, the J call TRBJ1-4, with 7 bases aligning to TRBD1. Trimming at V came to 8 bases and at J to 8 bases, leaving 11 bases not matched to a gene. CDR1 is SGHVS and CDR2 is FNYEAQ in the germline V gene. This CDR3 region has 14 residues.

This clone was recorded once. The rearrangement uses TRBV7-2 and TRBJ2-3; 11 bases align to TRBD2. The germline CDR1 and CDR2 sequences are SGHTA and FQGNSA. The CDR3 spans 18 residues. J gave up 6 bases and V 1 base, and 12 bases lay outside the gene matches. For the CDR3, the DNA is TGTGCCAGCAGCTTAGGTGGATATAGCGGGGGGGCCAGGGATACGCAGTATTTT. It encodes CASSLGGYSGGARDTQYF.

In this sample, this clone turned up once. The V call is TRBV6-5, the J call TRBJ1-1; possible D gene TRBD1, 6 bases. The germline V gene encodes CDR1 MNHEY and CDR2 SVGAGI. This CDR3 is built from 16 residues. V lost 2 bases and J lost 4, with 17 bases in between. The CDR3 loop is CASSYDPWTAGTEAFF. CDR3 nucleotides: TGTGCCAGCAGTTACGACCCCTGGACAGCAGGCACTGAAGCTTTCTTT.

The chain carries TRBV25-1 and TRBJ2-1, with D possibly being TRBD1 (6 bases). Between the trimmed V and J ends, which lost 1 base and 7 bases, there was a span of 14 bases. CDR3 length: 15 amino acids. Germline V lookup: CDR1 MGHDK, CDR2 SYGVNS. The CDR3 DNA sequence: TGTGCCAGCAGTGAATCCCCCCCAGGGGTAAATGAGCAGTTCTTC. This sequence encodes CASSESPPGVNEQFF.

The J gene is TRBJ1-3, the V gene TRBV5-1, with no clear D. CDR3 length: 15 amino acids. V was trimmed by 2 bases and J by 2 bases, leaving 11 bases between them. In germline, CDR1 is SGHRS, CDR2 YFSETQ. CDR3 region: CASSLSSGTGNTIYF. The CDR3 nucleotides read TGCGCCAGCAGCTTAAGTTCGGGAACTGGAAACACCATATATTTT.

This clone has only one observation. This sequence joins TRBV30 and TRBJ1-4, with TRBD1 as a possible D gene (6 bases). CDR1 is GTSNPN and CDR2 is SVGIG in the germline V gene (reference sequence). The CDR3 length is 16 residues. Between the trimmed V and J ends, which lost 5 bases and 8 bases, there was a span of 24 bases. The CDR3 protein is CAWGAGRGFLREKLFF. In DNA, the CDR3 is TGTGCCTGGGGGGCCGGCAGGGGATTTCTACGGGAAAAACTGTTTTTT.

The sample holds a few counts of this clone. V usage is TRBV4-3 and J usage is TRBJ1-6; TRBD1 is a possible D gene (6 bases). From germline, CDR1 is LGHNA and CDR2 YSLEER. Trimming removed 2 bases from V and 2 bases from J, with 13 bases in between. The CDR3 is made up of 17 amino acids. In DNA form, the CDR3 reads TGCGCCAGCAGCCAAAATATACAGGGACCCTATAATTCACCCCTCCACTTT. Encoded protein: CASSQNIQGPYNSPLHF.

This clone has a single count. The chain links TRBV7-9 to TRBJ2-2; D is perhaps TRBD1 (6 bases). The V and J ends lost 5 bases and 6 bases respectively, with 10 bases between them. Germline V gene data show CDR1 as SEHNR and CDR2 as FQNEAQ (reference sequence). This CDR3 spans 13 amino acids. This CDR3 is CASSPKGAGELFF. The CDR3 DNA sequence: TGTGCCAGCAGCCCGAAGGGGGCCGGGGAGCTGTTTTTT.

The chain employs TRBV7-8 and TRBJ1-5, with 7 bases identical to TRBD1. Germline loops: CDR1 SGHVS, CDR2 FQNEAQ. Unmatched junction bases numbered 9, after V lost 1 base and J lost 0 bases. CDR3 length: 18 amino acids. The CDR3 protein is CASSLGGAGGNSNQPQHF. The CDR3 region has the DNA TGTGCCAGCAGCTTAGGGGGCGCAGGGGGAAATAGCAATCAGCCCCAGCATTTT.

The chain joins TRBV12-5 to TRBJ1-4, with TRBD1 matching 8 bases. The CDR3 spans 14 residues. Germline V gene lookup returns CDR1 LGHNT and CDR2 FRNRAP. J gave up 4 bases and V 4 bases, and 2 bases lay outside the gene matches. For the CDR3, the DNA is TGTGCTAGTGGTTGGACAGGGTTTAATGAAAAACTGTTTTTT. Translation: CASGWTGFNEKLFF.

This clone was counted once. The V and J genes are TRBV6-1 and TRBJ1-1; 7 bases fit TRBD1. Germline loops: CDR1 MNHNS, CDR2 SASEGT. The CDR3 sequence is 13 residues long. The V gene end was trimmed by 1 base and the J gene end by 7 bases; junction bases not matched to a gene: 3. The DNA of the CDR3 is TGTGCCAGCAGTGAAGGGACAGGCCGTGAAGCTTTCTTT. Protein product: CASSEGTGREAFF.

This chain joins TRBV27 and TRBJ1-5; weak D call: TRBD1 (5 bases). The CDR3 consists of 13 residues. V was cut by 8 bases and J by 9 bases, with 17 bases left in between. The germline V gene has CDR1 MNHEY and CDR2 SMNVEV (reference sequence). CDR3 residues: CASAPFRVWPQHF. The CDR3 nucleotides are TGTGCCAGCGCTCCTTTCAGGGTGTGGCCCCAGCATTTT.

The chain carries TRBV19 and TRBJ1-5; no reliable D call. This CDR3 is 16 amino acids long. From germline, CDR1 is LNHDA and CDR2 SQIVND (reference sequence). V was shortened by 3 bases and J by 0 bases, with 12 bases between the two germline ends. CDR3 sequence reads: CASSMLAGYSNQPQHF. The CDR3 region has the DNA TGTGCCAGTAGTATGTTGGCAGGCTATAGCAATCAGCCCCAGCATTTT.

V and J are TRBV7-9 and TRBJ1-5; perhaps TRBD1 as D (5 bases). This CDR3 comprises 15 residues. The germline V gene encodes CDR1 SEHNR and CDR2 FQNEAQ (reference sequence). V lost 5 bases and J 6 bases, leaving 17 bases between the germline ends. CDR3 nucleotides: TGTGCCAGCAGCCCAAGGGGTGCGACGGGTCAGCCCCAGCATTTT. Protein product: CASSPRGATGQPQHF.

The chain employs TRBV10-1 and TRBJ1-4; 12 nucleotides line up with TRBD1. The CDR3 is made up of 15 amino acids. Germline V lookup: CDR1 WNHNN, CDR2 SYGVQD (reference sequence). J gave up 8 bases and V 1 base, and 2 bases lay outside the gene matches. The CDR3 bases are TGCGCCAGCAGTGAGTATGGGACAGGGGGCGAAAAACTGTTTTTT. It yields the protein CASSEYGTGGEKLFF.

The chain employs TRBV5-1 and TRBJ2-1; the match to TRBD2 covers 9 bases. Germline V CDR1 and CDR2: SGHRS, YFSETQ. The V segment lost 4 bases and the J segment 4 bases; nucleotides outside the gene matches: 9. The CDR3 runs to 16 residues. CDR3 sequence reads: CASSPGAGGKYNEQFF. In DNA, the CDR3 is TGCGCCAGCAGCCCAGGAGCGGGGGGAAAATACAATGAGCAGTTCTTC. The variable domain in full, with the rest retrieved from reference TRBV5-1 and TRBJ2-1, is KAGVTQTPRYLIKTRGQQVTLSCSPISGHRSVSWYQQTPGQGLQFLFEYFSETQRNKGNFPGRFSGRQFSNSRSEMNVSTLELGDSALYLCASSPGAGGKYNEQFFGPGTRLTVL.